The 24 T cell receptor beta chains given below trace back to one sample, sequenced in a study of HIV-infected patients and healthy controls. Follow-up blood was drawn about 14 weeks, roughly three months, after antiretroviral therapy began. The repertoire came from unfractionated whole blood and reflected all unsorted peripheral T cells. Alpha and beta constant-region primers primed reverse transcription of around 500 ng RNA. Alpha and beta chain libraries were made separately by chain-specific third strand synthesis with multiplexing indices. TCRdb used MiXCR to reprocess the 5' RACE reads, holding one entry per CDR3 protein. This table holds 6,600 or so distinct CDR3 sequences, roughly 8.7% found once. The source material was blood, sampled during antiretroviral therapy. The receptors were gathered from an adult with HIV infection.

In this sample, this clonotype is medium-sized. This chain joins TRBV7-9 and TRBJ1-3; weak D call: TRBD1 (6 bases). The germline gives CDR1 SEHNR, CDR2 FQNEAQ (reference sequence). There are 19 residues in the CDR3. V lost 6 bases and J lost 0, with 24 bases in between. DNA for the CDR3: TGTGCCAGCAGTCACCCCGGGACACCGAAATCCTACTCTGGAAACACCATATATTTT. Its protein is CASSHPGTPKSYSGNTIYF.

This clonotype was recorded many times. The chain uses TRBV29-1 and TRBJ2-2, with 7 positions matching TRBD1. The CDR3 runs 14 residues. V was pared by 7 bases and J by 0 bases, with 5 bases of the junction left unmatched. Germline V gives CDR1 SQVTM, CDR2 ANQGSEA. CDR3 bases: TGCAGCGCTATGACAGGGACGAACACCGGGGAGCTGTTTTTT. Translation gives CSAMTGTNTGELFF.

At least ten counts were recorded for this clonotype. V usage is TRBV11-2 and J usage is TRBJ2-1; D is unresolved. Looked up from germline, CDR1 is SGHAT and CDR2 is FQNNGV. CDR3 size: 14 residues. The V and J ends lost 5 bases and 2 bases respectively, with 10 bases between them. CDR3 loop: CASSLDLTYNEQFF. The CDR3 bases are TGTGCCAGCAGCCTTGACTTAACCTACAATGAGCAGTTCTTC.

V and J are TRBV4-2 and TRBJ2-2; 8 bases align to TRBD1. CDR1 LGHNA and CDR2 YNFKEQ come from the germline V gene. J was trimmed by 1 base and V by 4 bases; bases with no gene match: 5. The CDR3 consists of 16 residues. CDR3 in DNA: TGTGCCAGCAGCCGGACAGGACAGGGGAACACCGGGGAGCTGTTTTTT. Encoded protein: CASSRTGQGNTGELFF.

This clonotype was recorded many times. The rearrangement links TRBV20-1 to TRBJ1-2; D not resolved. V was cut by 7 bases and J by 6 bases, with 9 bases left in between. CDR3 size: 10 residues. Germline assignment: CDR1 DFQATT and CDR2 SNEGSKA (reference sequence). As DNA, the CDR3 is TGCAGTGGGAGCTCGAATGGCTACACCTTC. This translates into CSGSSNGYTF.

This clonotype ranks as medium-sized (0.01 to 0.1%). The gene calls are TRBV6-5 and TRBJ2-7; no firm D call. Trimming removed 2 bases at V and 0 bases at J, with 5 bases between. This CDR3 spans 13 amino acids. CDR1 and CDR2 (germline): MNHEY, SVGAGI. The CDR3 spells CASSYRDSYEQYF. In DNA form, the CDR3 reads TGTGCCAGCAGTTACAGGGACTCCTACGAGCAGTACTTC.

This clonotype was counted only a few times. This rearrangement joins TRBV5-1 to TRBJ2-5; D is unresolved. This CDR3 spans 11 amino acids. Trimming took 7 bases from V and 4 from J, leaving 8 bases between them. Germline loops: CDR1 SGHRS, CDR2 YFSETQ. CDR3 loop: CASLYAETQYF. The CDR3, as DNA: TGCGCCAGCCTCTATGCAGAGACCCAGTACTTC.

This clonotype has a count of ten or more. The V and J genes are TRBV10-3 and TRBJ1-3, with D hard to call. With 0 bases removed from V and 0 bases from J, the gap between germline ends came to 12 bases. The CDR3 is 17 amino acids. Germline lookup yields CDR1 ENHRY and CDR2 SYGVKD. The CDR3 region has the DNA TGTGCCATCAGTGAGTCCCTCGGGAAGCTCTCTGGAAACACCATATATTTT. Encoded protein: CAISESLGKLSGNTIYF.

This clonotype was counted at least ten times. The V call is TRBV7-8, the J call TRBJ2-1; D is unresolved. The germline V gene encodes CDR1 SGHVS and CDR2 FQNEAQ. Trimming shortened V by 4 bases and J by 3 bases, and 13 bases separated the two germline ends. The CDR3 has 15 amino acids. CDR3 in DNA: TGTGCCAGCAGCTCCGGGCGGATAGTCTACAATGAGCAGTTCTTC. This gives the protein CASSSGRIVYNEQFF.

This clonotype came up many times. The chain employs TRBV6-1 and TRBJ1-5; TRBD1 matches at 8 bases. Per germline, CDR1 MNHNS and CDR2 SASEGT. This CDR3 spans 14 amino acids. Losses at the gene ends were 5 bases for V and 2 bases for J; bases not matched to a gene: 2. The CDR3 reads CASSWGQGNQPQHF. The CDR3 DNA sequence: TGTGCCAGCAGTTGGGGACAGGGCAATCAGCCCCAGCATTTT.

There are many counts of this clonotype. The chain employs TRBV7-2 and TRBJ1-6; D not certain. Germline V lookup: CDR1 SGHTA, CDR2 FQGNSA. V gave up 6 bases and J gave up 2 bases, with 8 bases separating them. This CDR3 spans 14 amino acids. In nucleotides, the CDR3 is TGTGCCAGCAGTGAAGGGCCCTATAATTCACCCCTCCACTTT. This sequence encodes CASSEGPYNSPLHF.

The J gene is TRBJ1-1, the V gene TRBV29-1; TRBD1 agrees at 9 bases. The CDR3 is 13 amino acids. The V gene end was trimmed by 6 bases and the J gene end by 9 bases; junction bases not matched to a gene: 11. Germline assignment: CDR1 SQVTM and CDR2 ANQGSEA. DNA of the CDR3: TGCAGCGTCATAGGGACAGGGTCACTCAAAGCTTTCTTT. Protein: CSVIGTGSLKAFF.

This clonotype has more than one count but fewer than ten. The J gene is TRBJ1-6, the V gene TRBV28, with 8 nucleotides matching TRBD1. The CDR3 consists of 18 residues. Germline loops: CDR1 MDHEN, CDR2 SYDVKM. J gave up 5 bases and V 6 bases, and 15 bases lay outside the gene matches. CDR3 in amino acids: CASSRSLDREDHNSPLHF. CDR3 DNA: TGTGCCAGCAGCCGCTCTTTGGACAGGGAGGACCATAATTCACCCCTCCACTTT.

This clonotype was recorded many times. The CDR3 reads CASGKSFGTDHYGYTF. The CDR3 DNA reads TGTGCCAGCGGAAAGTCATTCGGGACAGATCACTATGGCTACACCTTC. The chain couples TRBV6-1 to TRBJ1-2; 7 bases are a match to TRBD1. Germline V gene data show CDR1 as MNHNS and CDR2 as SASEGT. The J segment lost 3 bases and the V segment lost 8 bases, leaving 15 bases of the junction unmatched. The CDR3 loop spans 16 amino acids.

This clonotype qualifies as medium-sized (0.01 to 0.1%). This chain joins TRBV7-3 and TRBJ2-5; no firm D call. With 0 bases removed from V and 5 bases from J, the gap between germline ends came to 13 bases. The CDR3 loop spans 15 amino acids. The germline V gene has CDR1 SGHTA and CDR2 FQGTGA. The CDR3 DNA sequence: TGTGCCAGCAGCTTAACTCCAGGTCTGGGGGAGACCCAGTACTTC. Translation gives CASSLTPGLGETQYF. Variable domain in full (rest from reference TRBV7-3 and TRBJ2-5): GAGVSQTPSNKVTEKGKYVELRCDPISGHTALYWYRQSLGQGPEFLIYFQGTGAADDSGLPNDRFFAVRPEGSVSTLKIQRTERGDSAVYLCASSLTPGLGETQYFGPGTRLLVL.

This clonotype rates as medium-sized. This sequence joins TRBV5-5 and TRBJ2-3; TRBD1 agrees at 8 bases. V lost 4 bases and J lost 4; bases outside the gene matches: 5. CDR1 SGHKS and CDR2 YYEKEE come from the germline V gene (reference sequence). CDR3 size: 14 residues. In DNA form, the CDR3 reads TGTGCCAGCAGCGGACAGGGTCGAGCAGATACGCAGTATTTT. This sequence encodes CASSGQGRADTQYF.

The chain joins TRBV28 to TRBJ2-7; maybe TRBD1 (6 bases). CDR3 size: 12 residues. V was shortened by 6 bases and J by 3 bases, with 9 bases between the two germline ends. The germline V gene has CDR1 MDHEN and CDR2 SYDVKM. CDR3 region: CASRPQGYEQYF. For the CDR3, the DNA is TGTGCCAGCAGGCCACAGGGCTACGAGCAGTACTTC.

By sample share, this clonotype is medium-sized. The rearrangement joins TRBV12-3 or TRBV12-4 to TRBJ1-2, with D uncertain. This CDR3 spans 11 amino acids. V was pared by 6 bases and J by 3 bases, with 5 bases between. Here the CDR3 reads CASSQYYGYTF. CDR3 sequence (DNA): TGTGCCAGCAGCCAGTACTATGGCTACACCTTC.

This clonotype was counted a few times. The gene calls are TRBV5-1 and TRBJ1-1, with D possibly TRBD1 on 5 matching bases. The CDR3 covers 15 residues. Germline CDR1 and CDR2: SGHRS and YFSETQ. Between the trimmed V and J ends, which lost 4 bases and 1 base, there was a span of 14 bases. CDR3 in amino acids: CASSVGPTQNTEAFF. The CDR3 coding sequence is TGCGCCAGCAGCGTGGGGCCTACCCAGAACACTGAAGCTTTCTTT.

This clonotype came up many times. This chain joins TRBV10-3 and TRBJ2-5; tentative D call: TRBD1 (6 bases). CDR1 is ENHRY and CDR2 is SYGVKD in the germline V gene. Trimming cost V 5 bases and J 5 bases, with 12 bases left between them. The CDR3 totals 13 residues. Here the CDR3 DNA reads TGTGCCATCAGTTTGACAGGCACGGAGACCCAGTACTTC. It translates to CAISLTGTETQYF.

The chain combines TRBV7-2 with TRBJ2-1, with 12 nucleotides matching TRBD2. CDR1 and CDR2 (germline): SGHTA, FQGNSA. V dropped 3 bases and J dropped 1; count of bases not matched to a gene: 1. This CDR3 is built from 16 residues. Here the CDR3 reads CASSLGLAGSYNEQFF. The CDR3 DNA reads TGTGCCAGCAGCTTGGGACTAGCGGGTTCCTACAATGAGCAGTTCTTC.

This clonotype is labeled medium-sized (0.01 to 0.1%). The V gene is TRBV6-1, the J gene TRBJ1-6; no definite D call. Trimming stripped 3 bases from V and 4 bases from J, with 10 bases between. This CDR3 spans 15 amino acids. CDR1 MNHNS and CDR2 SASEGT come from the germline V gene. The CDR3 region has the DNA TGTGCCAGCAGTGAGCCCCCCCAGTATAATTCACCCCTCCACTTT. It codes for CASSEPPQYNSPLHF.

This clonotype has more than one count but fewer than ten. The chain has TRBV20-1 and TRBJ2-3, with 10 positions matching TRBD2. CDR1 and CDR2 from the germline V gene are DFQATT and SNEGSKA (reference sequence). This CDR3 has 15 residues. The trim removed 0 bases at V and 3 bases at J, leaving 3 bases unmatched. The CDR3 here is CSARDPSGGTDTQYF. CDR3 nucleotide sequence: TGCAGTGCTAGAGATCCTAGCGGGGGTACAGATACGCAGTATTTT.

Ten or more counts support this clonotype. The chain employs TRBV20-1 and TRBJ2-7, with 7 bases identical to TRBD2. Germline V lookup: CDR1 DFQATT, CDR2 SNEGSKA (reference sequence). CDR3 size: 13 residues. The CDR3 nucleotides are TGCAGCTGTAGCGGGTTGAGCTCCTACGAGCAGTACTTC. Translating gives CSCSGLSSYEQYF.